The clone carrying this TCR beta chain was detected ten times or more. Its cognate antigen is unknown. CDR1 SGHVS and CDR2 FQNEAQ come from the germline V gene. The CDR3 totals 16 residues. V was clipped by 1 base and J by 0 bases, with 7 bases between them. In every sequencing run, more than 170 million TCR-beta sequences were generated from 15-18 subjects. MiXCR was run by TCRdb on the 5' RACE reads, yielding one entry per CDR3 protein. This sample has tens of thousands of distinct CDR3 sequences, with roughly an eighth found just once. The source of the sample is a study of neurological immune-mediated disorders. Study-wide points: Multiple sclerosis, the disease with the least TCR clonal expansion, fell below healthy controls, whereas HTLV-1-associated myelopathy showed the most.

Unsorted libraries came from 2 million PBMCs stored at -80 °C. The receptor's source is a woman between 45 and 65 years old with HTLV-1-associated myelopathy (HAM/TSP). The chain is built from TRBV7-8 and TRBJ1-6; D is perhaps TRBD1 (5 bases). Sequencing was carried out using PBMCs. The CDR3 bases are TGTGCCAGCAGCTTAGGGGGCGGCTCCTATAATTCACCCCTCCACTTT. Protein sequence: CASSLGGGSYNSPLHF.